This T cell receptor (beta chain) originates from a study of OX40 agonist ivuxolimab in advanced cancers. This clone was observed once. The CDR3 length is 14 residues. Germline V gene data show CDR1 as SGDLS and CDR2 as YYNGEE. Deletions cut 4 bases from V and 1 base from J, with 11 bases between. The data were produced by immunoSEQ multiplex PCR, yet TCRdb's version contains in-frame clones alone and is incomplete. The sample records around 64,000 clones, roughly 83% being singletons. The receptor was derived from an adult with an advanced solid tumor such as melanoma, head and neck, liver or kidney cancer. The chain recombines TRBV9 with TRBJ1-1; D gene ambiguous. Sample: CD4+ or CD8+ T cells sorted from blood, taken in a trial of the OX40 agonist ivuxolimab. CDR3 residues: CASSPSETNTEAFF. The CDR3 DNA sequence: TGTGCCAGCAGCCCGTCTGAAACGAACACTGAAGCTTTCTTT.